This paragraph reports one T cell receptor (beta chain). Trimming removed 3 bases from V and 5 bases from J, with 9 bases in between. The CDR3 totals 13 residues. The germline CDR1 and CDR2 sequences are WNHNN and SYGVQD (reference sequence). The entry originates in a study of T cells in tuberculosis. After thawing and overnight rest, PBMC were stained with GMM-loaded CD1B tetramer, viability dye and anti-CD3 for sorting. C32 glucose monomycolate from Rhodococcus equi was loaded onto the CD1B tetramers. TCRdb's copy holds only in-frame clones and misses some; the assay was immunoSEQ multiplex PCR. Here the sample spans 80,000 to 90,000 clones, approximately 91% being singletons.

The V and J genes are TRBV10-1 and TRBJ2-3, with D maybe TRBD2 (6 bases). The receptor comes from an adult woman with latent tuberculosis. Sequencing input: CD1b-GMM tetramer-negative cells sorted from PBMCs. CDR3 sequence reads: CASSDRGRDTQYF. In DNA form, the CDR3 reads TGCGCCAGCAGTGACCGGGGGAGAGATACGCAGTATTTT.